This entry lists 14 T cell receptor beta chains sequenced from one sample in a study of blood T cells in healthy people across ages. A second PCR, run for 7 to 11 cycles, used a sample-barcoded 5' primer plus a J-beta primer mix. TCRdb redid the calling of the 5' RACE reads with MiXCR, one entry per CDR3 protein. The sample shows roughly 700,000 distinct CDR3 sequences, around 48% of them seen only once. Sequenced input: blood. The receptors were sampled from a woman in her sixties or seventies in good health.

The chain recombines TRBV28 with TRBJ2-5, with 8 bases identical to TRBD1. The length of the CDR3 is 17 residues. CDR1 is MDHEN and CDR2 is SYDVKM in the germline V gene. V dropped 6 bases and J dropped 1; count of bases not matched to a gene: 13. The CDR3: CASSSSRTGQVQETQYF. CDR3 nucleotides: TGTGCCAGCAGCTCTTCGAGGACAGGGCAAGTCCAAGAGACCCAGTACTTC.

The chain links TRBV2 to TRBJ2-1; tentatively, D is TRBD2 (6 bases). From germline, CDR1 is SNHLY and CDR2 FYNNEI. V was clipped by 6 bases and J by 0 bases, with 12 bases between them. This CDR3 has 15 amino acids. CDR3 bases: TGTGCCAGCAGAAGGACTACTACCTCCTACAATGAGCAGTTCTTC. It codes for CASRRTTTSYNEQFF.

This clonotype has a handful of counts. The CDR3 sequence: CSASLEGSYEQYF. The CDR3 DNA reads TGCAGTGCTAGTTTGGAAGGGTCCTACGAGCAGTACTTC. The chain is built from TRBV20-1 and TRBJ2-7; D remains ambiguous. The V end lost 3 bases, the J end lost 1 base, and 10 bases lay between the germline ends. Germline V gene lookup returns CDR1 DFQATT and CDR2 SNEGSKA (reference sequence). This CDR3 has 13 residues.

This clonotype was found a few times. Mismatch with germline at one junction end may stem from a read error. This chain links TRBV29-1 with TRBJ2-5, with D possibly TRBD1 on 6 matching bases. This CDR3 spans 13 amino acids. Per the germline V gene, CDR1 is SQVTM and CDR2 is ANQGSEA. CDR3 region: CSVEGLSAGEQYF. Written as DNA, the CDR3 is TGCAGCGTGGAAGGACTCTCGGCAGGGGAGCAGTACTTC.

The V gene is TRBV4-2, the J gene TRBJ1-2, with 7 bases matching TRBD1. The CDR3 loop spans 17 amino acids. The ends lost 0 bases at V and 7 bases at J; junction bases unmatched: 14. Germline V lookup: CDR1 LGHNA, CDR2 YNFKEQ. The CDR3 spells CASSQDQSEGARSGYTF. The CDR3 coding sequence is TGTGCCAGCAGCCAAGATCAGAGTGAGGGGGCGAGGAGTGGCTACACCTTC.

This clonotype was detected a few times. The rearrangement links TRBV29-1 to TRBJ2-7; D unclear. Germline CDR1 reads SQVTM; CDR2 reads ANQGSEA. CDR3 length equals 13 residues. V was shortened by 0 bases and J by 0 bases, with 6 bases between the two germline ends. CDR3 bases: TGCAGCGTTGAAGATTCGGGCTCCTACGAGCAGTACTTC. Protein sequence: CSVEDSGSYEQYF.

This chain links TRBV20-1 with TRBJ1-2, with D perhaps TRBD1 (5 bases). V lost 4 bases and J 5 bases, leaving 14 bases between the germline ends. Germline V gene lookup returns CDR1 DFQATT and CDR2 SNEGSKA (reference sequence). The CDR3 consists of 13 residues. CDR3 amino acids: CSAKFQGGYGYTF. In DNA, the CDR3 is TGCAGTGCTAAGTTCCAGGGAGGATATGGCTACACCTTC.

The chain employs TRBV27 and TRBJ1-4; D is perhaps TRBD1 (6 bases). This CDR3 has 15 residues. V gave up 6 bases and J gave up 4 bases, with 15 bases separating them. Germline V lookup: CDR1 MNHEY, CDR2 SMNVEV (reference sequence). CDR3 sequence: CASRGYRGGNEKLFF. The CDR3 DNA follows: TGTGCCAGCAGGGGTTACAGAGGGGGTAATGAAAAACTGTTTTTT.

The CDR3 coding sequence is TGCGCCAGCAGCTTTGGGCAGGGGGGAGATACGCAGTATTTT. Translation gives CASSFGQGGDTQYF. The V call is TRBV5-1, the J call TRBJ2-3; weak D call: TRBD1 (7 bases). Per the germline V gene, CDR1 is SGHRS and CDR2 is YFSETQ. V gave up 2 bases and J gave up 5 bases, with 12 bases separating them. The CDR3 spans 14 residues.

There are a few counts of this clonotype. This chain joins TRBV10-3 and TRBJ1-6; 7 bases agree with TRBD1. The CDR3 length is 15 residues. V lost 4 bases and J lost 9; bases outside the gene matches: 9. Germline loops: CDR1 ENHRY, CDR2 SYGVKD. CDR3 in amino acids: CAISGTSGGGSPLHF. CDR3 coding DNA: TGTGCCATCAGTGGAACCTCAGGGGGGGGTTCACCCCTCCACTTT.

The rearrangement links TRBV4-3 to TRBJ1-2; no firm D call. The CDR3 runs to 13 residues. V lost 8 bases and J lost 2, with 12 bases in between. Looked up from germline, CDR1 is LGHNA and CDR2 is YSLEER. The CDR3 coding sequence is TGCGCCAGCGGTGAGACGCTGAACTATGGCTACACCTTC. It codes for CASGETLNYGYTF.

The chain joins TRBV10-3 to TRBJ2-5; D is perhaps TRBD1 (6 bases). The CDR3 sequence is 16 residues long. Germline CDR1 ENHRY, CDR2 SYGVKD. V was shortened by 5 bases and J by 2 bases, with 18 bases between the two germline ends. The CDR3: CAISRGQRHIQETQYF. CDR3 in DNA: TGTGCCATCAGTCGAGGACAGCGGCATATTCAAGAGACCCAGTACTTC.

Here the CDR3 DNA reads TGTGCCAGCAGTTCTCCGACAATAAATCAGCCCCAGCATTTT. It yields the protein CASSSPTINQPQHF. The chain has TRBV6-2 or TRBV6-3 and TRBJ1-5, with unresolved D. CDR1 MNHEY and CDR2 SVGEGT come from the germline V gene. This CDR3 is built from 14 residues. Trimming cost V 4 bases and J 4 bases, with 11 bases left between them.

J is TRBJ2-5 and V is TRBV7-2; D may be TRBD1 or TRBD2 (6 bases each). In germline, CDR1 is SGHTA, CDR2 FQGNSA. V shed 3 bases and J shed 5 bases, with 22 bases lying between them. This CDR3 is 17 amino acids long. The DNA for the CDR3 is TGTGCCAGCAGCTTGGATGGAGGGACGGCAACAGGGGAGACCCAGTACTTC. Amino acid sequence: CASSLDGGTATGETQYF.